This T cell receptor beta chain stems from a study of blood T cell repertoires in COVID-19 (TCRdb year 2020). Study-wide context: Samples from collaborators originated in the United States, Italy and Spain and spanned both the acute and convalescent phases of COVID-19. The material from the prospective study consisted of cDNA or gDNA derived from T cells, B-cell-depleted T cells, or PBMCs. The repertoires were made available in a free public database intended to serve as a resource for research on the immune response to SARS-CoV-2. The dataset comprised deeply sampled blood TCRbeta repertoires from subjects exposed to, actively infected with, or recovered from COVID-19. The samples were drawn from two sources: the first 160 participants of the ongoing ImmuneRACE study, and some 1,300 subjects contributed by 6 global collaborators. A de-identified subject ID, COVID-19 status, age in years and sex were almost always included in the sample metadata. Where available, HLA class I and class II types were obtained from metadata supplied by the sample provider rather than from assay-based typing.

Broad study findings and their caveats: The amount of clinical and demographic metadata varied by source and participant and was provided uncurated.

TCRbeta CDR3 regions were amplified from genomic DNA by means of the immunoSEQ Assay, a bias-controlled multiplex PCR. The study's processing was this. The number of nucleated cells in each sample was estimated by amplification of reference gene primers within the assay. To quantify the absolute abundance of each unique TCRbeta CDR3 rearrangement, sequence reads were collapsed and filtered. For each sample, productive Simpson clonality was calculated by taking the square root of Simpson's diversity index across productive rearrangements. TCRdb took this table from immuneACCESS and kept in-frame rearrangements with V and J called. Such tables lack part of the clones; where checked against another copy, unresolved V genes explain under half of the gap, and the rest is unexplained. Clonal size and the V and J genes are those of that table, whereas D and trimming came from the DNA. The sample table lists 150,000 to 200,000 clones, roughly 88% of them with a count of one. The top ten constitute about 8.4% of the sample.

Participants in the prospective study were enrolled through a virtual design, were aged about 18 to 100 years, and lived in some 24 United States geographic areas. Cohort assignment in the prospective study relied on participant-reported clinical history from a screening survey and a study questionnaire. Recovered participants in ImmuneRACE Cohort 3 were defined as having two consecutive negative NP/OP PCR tests, clearance from a healthcare professional, or resolution of symptoms. In the prospective study, mobile phlebotomists collected whole blood, serum and a nasopharyngeal or oropharyngeal swab from each participant. Over a roughly 2-month period, participants in the prospective study had the option of providing additional blood draws and questionnaires. Prospective study blood samples were shipped either frozen or at room temperature before DNA extraction. Spanning cysteine to phenylalanine, the CDR3 consists of 12 amino acids. The kept DNA is CDR3 alone, 36 bases in frame from the first base. CDR1 and CDR2 are read off the germline V gene as SGHRS and YFSETQ. V and J lose 2 bases and 6 bases, and a span of 5 bases separates them.

Concerning this clone itself: It has no known antigen specificity. No much larger clone is present one base from it, and per-base qualities are unavailable.

Recombination connected TRBV5-1 to TRBJ2-2, with the D gene uncertain. This TCR derives from a woman aged 18-35 years who had recovered from COVID-19. Sequencing input: PBMCs or T cells enriched from blood (not recorded which). In nucleotides, the sequence is TGCGCCAGCAGCTTACTCGCCGGGGAGCTGTTTTTT. Its amino acids are CASSLLAGELFF.